This T cell receptor (beta chain) appears in the sequencing data of a study of blood T cell repertoires in COVID-19. Recruits, aged about 18 to 95 years, lived in some 25 US areas. Each participant's cohort was designated according to participant-reported clinical history. V lost 3 bases to trimming and J lost 5 bases, with 13 bases between them. The CDR3 totals 14 residues. CDR1 SGHTA and CDR2 FQGTGA come from the germline V gene. Sequencing used immunoSEQ multiplex PCR; TCRdb keeps in-frame clones, though not all of them. Among 200,000 to 300,000 clones listed, about 87% were seen once. Material: PBMCs or T cells enriched from blood (not recorded which). This sequence originates from a woman aged 40 to 50 with acute COVID-19. The V and J genes are TRBV7-3 and TRBJ1-1; D is perhaps TRBD1 (6 bases). CDR3 sequence (DNA): TGTGCCAGCAGCTTGGGCGGGGGCCTGACTGAAGCTTTCTTT. Translating it yields CASSLGGGLTEAFF.